The 27 T cell receptor beta chains reported below all come from one sample, sequenced in a study of shared clonotypes between healthy human individuals. Profiling relied on immunoSEQ multiplex PCR, and the TCRdb table lists in-frame clones only, not all of them. The sample contains some 1 million clones, about three quarters of which appear only once. Sequenced input: memory CD4+ T cells sorted from blood. Sample subset: CD45RA-negative fraction. These receptors all come from a young man in good health.

This clone has only a few counts. At the DNA level, this CDR3 is encoded by other sequences in the same sample as well. This sequence joins TRBV5-1 and TRBJ1-2; 12 positions agree with TRBD1. Trimming removed 3 bases from V and 3 bases from J; junction bases left unmatched: 3. The germline V gene encodes CDR1 SGHRS and CDR2 YFSETQ. The CDR3 extends over 15 amino acids. Here the CDR3 reads CASSSGQGADYGYTF. CDR3 sequence (DNA): TGCGCCAGCAGCTCGGGACAGGGGGCGGACTATGGCTACACCTTC.

Comments on this clone: The same CDR3 also results from other DNA sequences found in this sample. V is TRBV5-1 and J is TRBJ2-2; 9 bases agree with TRBD1. This CDR3 spans 14 amino acids. Germline-derived CDR1 and CDR2 are SGHRS and YFSETQ. V dropped 7 bases and J dropped 1; count of bases not matched to a gene: 2. The CDR3: CASRDRVNTGELFF. The CDR3 bases are TGCGCCAGCCGGGACAGGGTGAACACCGGGGAGCTGTTTTTT.

This clone was detected once. The chain uses TRBV6-1 and TRBJ1-2; unclear D gene. The CDR3 extends over 16 amino acids. V gave up 2 bases and J gave up 0 bases, with 13 bases separating them. Germline values: CDR1 MNHNS, CDR2 SASEGT. CDR3 protein: CASSERNMQPNYGYTF. The CDR3 DNA reads TGTGCCAGCAGTGAAAGGAATATGCAGCCTAACTATGGCTACACCTTC.

V and J are TRBV2 and TRBJ1-4; D is unclear. This CDR3 is 13 amino acids long. Germline CDR1 SNHLY, CDR2 FYNNEI. Trimming stripped 6 bases from V and 9 bases from J, with 14 bases between. The CDR3: CASSAGGGKKLFF. The CDR3 nucleotides read TGTGCCAGCAGCGCAGGTGGAGGGAAAAAACTGTTTTTT.

The chain carries TRBV4-3 and TRBJ2-5; the D gene is possibly TRBD1 (6 bases). Trimming stripped 0 bases from V and 4 bases from J, with 9 bases between. This CDR3 has 14 amino acids. Per germline, CDR1 LGHNA and CDR2 YSLEER. CDR3 region: CASSQETGSETQYF. For the CDR3, the DNA is TGCGCCAGCAGCCAAGAAACAGGGTCAGAGACCCAGTACTTC.

A remark on this clone: Other nucleotide sequences in the sample specify the same CDR3. CDR3 residues: CASRTGGTYEQYF. The CDR3 coding sequence is TGTGCCAGCAGGACAGGGGGAACCTACGAGCAGTACTTC. The genes are TRBV6-5 and TRBJ2-7; 9 nucleotides line up with TRBD1. Germline loops: CDR1 MNHEY, CDR2 SVGAGI. J gave up 2 bases and V 6 bases, and 2 bases lay outside the gene matches. The CDR3 covers 13 residues.

The rearrangement uses TRBV5-5 and TRBJ2-7; D call uncertain. The CDR3 loop spans 13 amino acids. CDR1 is SGHKS, CDR2 YYEKEE, per germline (reference sequence). V lost 4 bases and J lost 1, with 9 bases in between. The CDR3 DNA sequence: TGTGCCAGCAGCCTATCTCTTTCCTACGAGCAGTACTTC. It translates to CASSLSLSYEQYF.

Written as DNA, the CDR3 is TGTGCCTGGAGTGGCCGGCGTGGAGCAGATACGCAGTATTTT. This gives the protein CAWSGRRGADTQYF. This chain joins TRBV30 and TRBJ2-3; no definite D call. Germline CDR1 GTSNPN, CDR2 SVGIG (reference sequence). V was pared by 1 base and J by 4 bases, with 12 bases between. The length of the CDR3 is 14 residues.

The V and J genes are TRBV29-1 and TRBJ2-1; D might be TRBD1 or TRBD2, each matching 6 bases. CDR1 is SQVTM and CDR2 is ANQGSEA in the germline V gene. The V and J ends lost 2 bases and 9 bases respectively, with 14 bases between them. The CDR3 is 13 residues long. The CDR3 sequence: CSVERGRGGEQFF. CDR3 bases: TGCAGCGTTGAACGGGGCAGGGGAGGTGAGCAGTTCTTC.

V and J are TRBV15 and TRBJ2-1, with 12 bases identical to TRBD2. CDR3 length equals 17 residues. The germline CDR1 and CDR2 sequences are LNHNV and YYDKDF (reference sequence). V shed 4 bases and J 2 bases; nucleotides not matched to a gene: 6. CDR3 sequence: CATSTPRTSGAYNEQFF. CDR3 coding DNA: TGTGCCACCAGCACCCCAAGGACTAGCGGGGCCTACAATGAGCAGTTCTTC.

This clone was seen once. V and J are TRBV9 and TRBJ2-1; 9 bases map to TRBD2. Germline-derived CDR1 and CDR2 are SGDLS and YYNGEE. V trimming: 0 bases; J trimming: 7 bases; junction bases outside the gene matches: 5. The CDR3 totals 15 residues. The CDR3 reads CASSVASSGRNEQFF. The CDR3 DNA sequence: TGTGCCAGCAGCGTAGCTAGCAGCGGGAGGAATGAGCAGTTCTTC.

The chain recombines TRBV7-9 with TRBJ1-6; a possible D gene is TRBD1 (6 bases). Per the germline V gene, CDR1 is SEHNR and CDR2 is FQNEAQ (reference sequence). The CDR3 is 13 residues long. V was clipped by 10 bases and J by 9 bases, with 16 bases between them. The CDR3 spells CATSWGAGSPLHF. Here the CDR3 DNA reads TGTGCCACTTCTTGGGGGGCTGGTTCACCCCTCCACTTT.

The genes are TRBV9 and TRBJ1-5; D is unresolved. The CDR3 length is 15 residues. CDR1 is SGDLS and CDR2 is YYNGEE in the germline V gene. With 6 bases removed from V and 2 bases from J, the gap between germline ends came to 15 bases. CDR3 residues: CASTPRAARNQPQHF. The CDR3, as DNA: TGTGCCAGCACCCCGCGGGCCGCGCGCAATCAGCCCCAGCATTTT.

The V and J genes are TRBV13 and TRBJ1-6; 7 bases are shared with TRBD1. The germline V gene encodes CDR1 PRHDT and CDR2 FYEKMQ (reference sequence). The CDR3 runs to 12 residues. The V segment lost 2 bases and the J segment 12 bases; nucleotides outside the gene matches: 1. This chain's CDR3 is CASSLRGLPLHF. The CDR3, as DNA: TGTGCCAGCAGCTTAAGGGGGCTACCCCTCCACTTT.

The chain carries TRBV9 and TRBJ2-5, with D possibly being TRBD1 (6 bases). The CDR3 spans 13 residues. Trimming removed 3 bases at V and 4 bases at J, with 10 bases between. The germline gives CDR1 SGDLS, CDR2 YYNGEE. CDR3 in amino acids: CASSGGQRETQYF. The CDR3 region has the DNA TGTGCCAGCAGCGGGGGACAACGAGAGACCCAGTACTTC.

This chain connects TRBV28 to TRBJ2-3, with D uncertain. From germline, CDR1 is MDHEN and CDR2 SYDVKM. Trimming removed 7 bases from V and 6 bases from J, with 20 bases in between. The CDR3 extends over 15 amino acids. CDR3: CASTSIRLGRDTQYF. CDR3 bases: TGTGCCAGCACTTCCATCAGGTTAGGACGGGATACGCAGTATTTT.

This chain connects TRBV7-2 to TRBJ1-6; D is unclear. This CDR3 is built from 14 residues. The V gene lost 1 base and the J gene lost 7 bases, with 8 bases spanning the gap. The germline gives CDR1 SGHTA, CDR2 FQGNSA. The CDR3 nucleotides read TGTGCCAGCAGCTTAGGGCCGCAGAATTCACCCCTCCACTTT. Its translation is CASSLGPQNSPLHF.

In this sample, this clone turned up once. J is TRBJ2-1 and V is TRBV5-5; 8 bases match TRBD2. Germline values: CDR1 SGHKS, CDR2 YYEKEE (reference sequence). With V trimmed by 0 bases and J by 4 bases, 9 bases remained unmatched. The CDR3 sequence is 17 residues long. The CDR3 is CASSLESGGLYYNEQFF. CDR3 nucleotide sequence: TGTGCCAGCAGCTTGGAAAGCGGGGGCCTATATTACAATGAGCAGTTCTTC.

The rearrangement uses TRBV28 and TRBJ2-7; D is unresolved. The V gene's germline CDR1 is MDHEN and CDR2 SYDVKM. The V and J ends lost 3 bases and 1 base respectively, with 10 bases between them. CDR3 size: 14 residues. CDR3 in amino acids: CASSLGSTSYEQYF. The CDR3 nucleotides are TGTGCCAGCAGTTTGGGCAGCACTTCCTACGAGCAGTACTTC.

CDR3 DNA sequence: TGTGCCAGCAGCGCGGTACTCACCCCCTACAATGAGCAGTTCTTC. Its translation is CASSAVLTPYNEQFF. The rearrangement links TRBV5-6 to TRBJ2-1; D ambiguous. This CDR3 is 15 amino acids long. The V gene's germline CDR1 is SGHDT and CDR2 YYEEEE. Trimming removed 4 bases from V and 2 bases from J, with 13 bases in between.

This clone appeared once. The rearrangement links TRBV5-6 to TRBJ2-1; 7 bases line up with TRBD2. Germline V CDR1 and CDR2: SGHDT, YYEEEE. With V trimmed by 2 bases and J by 4 bases, 6 bases remained unmatched. The CDR3 length is 15 residues. Here the CDR3 reads CASSFVGGVYNEQFF. Written as DNA, the CDR3 is TGTGCCAGCAGCTTTGTGGGAGGGGTTTACAATGAGCAGTTCTTC.

The J gene is TRBJ2-3, the V gene TRBV29-1; TRBD2 is a possible D gene (5 bases). Germline V gene lookup returns CDR1 SQVTM and CDR2 ANQGSEA. Trimming left V 6 bases short and J 9 bases short, with 19 bases between. The CDR3 is made up of 13 amino acids. Here the CDR3 reads CSVTWTLRDTQYF. DNA for the CDR3: TGCAGCGTCACGTGGACTCTTAGAGACACGCAGTATTTT.

The chain employs TRBV7-9 and TRBJ2-5, with a possible D match to TRBD1 (6 bases). The V end lost 5 bases, the J end lost 0 bases, and 16 bases lay between the germline ends. The CDR3 is 16 amino acids. The germline V gene encodes CDR1 SEHNR and CDR2 FQNEAQ (reference sequence). The CDR3 DNA sequence: TGTGCCAGCAGCCCAAGGGGGACCGGGTACCAAGAGACCCAGTACTTC. Amino acids: CASSPRGTGYQETQYF. The full variable domain, its missing parts supplied by reference TRBV7-9 and TRBJ2-5, is DTGVSQNPRHKITKRGQNVTFRCDPISEHNRLYWYRQTLGQGPEFLTYFQNEAQLEKSRLLSDRFSAERPKGSFSTLEIQRTEQGDSAMYLCASSPRGTGYQETQYFGPGTRLLVL.

The chain combines TRBV7-9 with TRBJ1-3; D remains ambiguous. CDR1 is SEHNR, CDR2 FQNEAQ, per germline (reference sequence). This CDR3 is built from 10 residues. For the CDR3, the DNA is TGTCTTGTTTTCGGAAACACCATATATTTT. Translated: CLVFGNTIYF.

V gene TRBV4-1 combines with J gene TRBJ2-3, with 7 bases fitting TRBD2. V lost 0 bases to trimming and J lost 1 base; unmatched junction nucleotides: 4. The CDR3 has 16 amino acids. The V gene's germline CDR1 is MGHRA and CDR2 YSYEKL. The CDR3 DNA is TGCGCCAGCAGCCAAGAAGGCGGGGGACGCACAGATACGCAGTATTTT. Its protein is CASSQEGGGRTDTQYF.

The chain combines TRBV5-4 with TRBJ1-2, with D possibly being TRBD1 (6 bases). This CDR3 contains 14 residues. The V end lost 2 bases, the J end lost 3 bases, and 11 bases lay between the germline ends. In germline, CDR1 is SGHNT, CDR2 YYREEE (reference sequence). The CDR3 reads CASSFNNRDYGYTF. The CDR3 nucleotides are TGTGCCAGCAGCTTCAATAACAGGGACTATGGCTACACCTTC.

V gene TRBV6-5 combines with J gene TRBJ2-5; the match to TRBD2 covers 12 bases. The CDR3 spans 14 residues. Germline values: CDR1 MNHEY, CDR2 SVGAGI. J gave up 2 bases and V 5 bases, and 0 bases lay outside the gene matches. CDR3 protein: CASSGLAGQETQYF. The CDR3 DNA is TGTGCCAGCAGTGGACTAGCGGGACAAGAGACCCAGTACTTC.